The 16 T cell receptor beta chains presented below share a single source sample, sequenced in a study of blood T cell repertoires in COVID-19. Here immunoSEQ multiplex PCR was the method, and the copy in TCRdb shows in-frame clones only, minus some. The sample includes around 200,000 clones, 70% to 90% of them seen just once. Sample: peripheral blood. These receptors all come from a man aged 35-49 years with active or convalescent COVID-19.

The chain has TRBV30 and TRBJ1-2; TRBD1 aligns across 9 bases. Germline V gene sequence: CDR1 GTSNPN, CDR2 SVGIG (reference sequence). V shed 2 bases and J 7 bases; nucleotides not matched to a gene: 2. The CDR3 runs 12 residues. CDR3: CAWSRGQGGYTF. For the CDR3, the DNA is TGTGCCTGGAGTAGGGGACAGGGTGGCTACACCTTC.

V and J are TRBV9 and TRBJ1-2, with 8 bases that match TRBD1. V lost 3 bases and J lost 8; bases outside the gene matches: 3. Germline V gene data show CDR1 as SGDLS and CDR2 as YYNGEE. CDR3 size: 12 residues. The DNA of the CDR3 is TGTGCCAGCAGCGCTCACAGGGGGGGCTACACCTTC. Encoded protein: CASSAHRGGYTF.

This clone has a count of ten or more. J is TRBJ2-5 and V is TRBV4-2, with D possibly being TRBD1 (5 bases). This CDR3 region has 16 residues. The germline V gene has CDR1 LGHNA and CDR2 YNFKEQ. Trimming shortened V by 0 bases and J by 3 bases, and 14 bases separated the two germline ends. The CDR3 spells CASSQEPGAEEETQYF. The CDR3 region has the DNA TGTGCCAGCAGCCAAGAACCTGGGGCAGAGGAAGAGACCCAGTACTTC.

V and J are TRBV30 and TRBJ2-5; the D is unclear. V was pared by 0 bases and J by 3 bases, with 5 bases between. CDR3 length: 12 amino acids. The V gene's germline CDR1 is GTSNPN and CDR2 SVGIG (reference sequence). CDR3 in amino acids: CAWSVVEETQYF. The CDR3 coding sequence is TGTGCCTGGAGTGTAGTAGAAGAGACCCAGTACTTC.

The rearrangement uses TRBV12-5 and TRBJ1-2; D ambiguous. There are 11 residues in the CDR3. V was clipped by 6 bases and J by 5 bases, with 7 bases between them. The V gene's germline CDR1 is LGHNT and CDR2 FRNRAP. CDR3 DNA sequence: TGTGCTAGTGGGGCACAGTATGGCTACACCTTC. Protein: CASGAQYGYTF.

The chain links TRBV28 to TRBJ1-5; D perhaps matches TRBD1 (6 bases). V dropped 7 bases and J dropped 2 bases, with 15 bases sitting between them. CDR3 length: 15 residues. The germline V gene has CDR1 MDHEN and CDR2 SYDVKM. As DNA, the CDR3 is TGTGCCAGCATTCAGGGGCTCGGGGGCAATCAGCCCCAGCATTTT. Translating gives CASIQGLGGNQPQHF.

This chain uses TRBV28 with TRBJ1-1; 9 bases map to TRBD1. Germline-derived CDR1 and CDR2 are MDHEN and SYDVKM. The trim removed 3 bases at V and 7 bases at J, leaving 6 bases unmatched. The CDR3 is made up of 14 amino acids. In nucleotides, the CDR3 is TGTGCCAGCAGTTTGAACAGGGGGCGGGGTGAAGCTTTCTTT. It encodes CASSLNRGRGEAFF. The full variable domain, rest sourced from reference TRBV28 and TRBJ1-1, is DVKVTQSSRYLVKRTGEKVFLECVQDMDHENMFWYRQDPGLGLRLIYFSYDVKMKEKGDIPEGYSVSREKKERFSLILESASTNQTSMYLCASSLNRGRGEAFFGQGTRLTVV.

The CDR3 nucleotides read TGTGCCAGCAGTCCGCCGGGGGGCCCCACAGATACGCAGTATTTT. Encoded protein: CASSPPGGPTDTQYF. This sequence joins TRBV2 and TRBJ2-3, with D possibly TRBD2 on 7 matching bases. The germline CDR1 and CDR2 sequences are SNHLY and FYNNEI. V lost 5 bases and J lost 2, with 14 bases in between. CDR3 length: 15 amino acids.

CDR3 nucleotide sequence: TGTGCCAGCAGCGGAGTTAATACAGGGAACCCGAATGAAAAACTGTTTTTT. It yields the protein CASSGVNTGNPNEKLFF. The chain links TRBV3-1 (or the pseudogene TRBV3-2) to TRBJ1-4; tentatively, D is TRBD1 (6 bases). The CDR3 has 17 amino acids. V was shortened by 5 bases and J by 5 bases, with 21 bases between the two germline ends. The germline gives CDR1 LGHDT, CDR2 YNNKEL (reference sequence).

The rearrangement uses TRBV2 and TRBJ2-7, with TRBD2 identical over 8 bases. The germline V gene encodes CDR1 SNHLY and CDR2 FYNNEI. After removal of 2 bases from V and 6 bases from J, the junction contained 9 bases not matched to a gene. The CDR3 runs to 15 residues. In nucleotides, the CDR3 is TGTGCCAGCAGTGAATCAGCAGCGGGGGTTTTCGAGCAGTACTTC. Residues: CASSESAAGVFEQYF.

The rearrangement joins TRBV5-1 to TRBJ2-3, with D maybe TRBD1 (5 bases). Germline V gene sequence: CDR1 SGHRS, CDR2 YFSETQ. This CDR3 comprises 14 residues. V was cut by 3 bases and J by 2 bases, with 10 bases left in between. The CDR3 protein is CASSSVDNTDTQYF. The CDR3 DNA reads TGCGCCAGCAGCTCAGTGGACAACACAGATACGCAGTATTTT.

This clone was counted between two and nine times. The chain combines TRBV18 with TRBJ1-3, with 8 nucleotides matching TRBD1. This CDR3 has 18 amino acids. After removal of 3 bases from V and 0 bases from J, the junction contained 10 bases not matched to a gene. CDR1 and CDR2 from the germline V gene are KGHSH and LQKENI. The CDR3 is CASSPNLGQGYSGNTIYF. Written as DNA, the CDR3 is TGTGCCAGCTCACCGAATTTAGGACAGGGCTACTCTGGAAACACCATATATTTT.

The genes are TRBV28 and TRBJ2-3; 8 positions agree with TRBD1. CDR3 length: 15 residues. CDR1 is MDHEN, CDR2 SYDVKM, per germline. V lost 1 base to trimming and J lost 4 bases; unmatched junction nucleotides: 4. CDR3 DNA sequence: TGTGCCAGCAGTTTATCTGTCAGGGGGCCAGATACGCAGTATTTT. Translated, it gives CASSLSVRGPDTQYF.

CDR3 nucleotide sequence: TGTGCCAGTAGTTCCGGACATACTAATGAAAAACTGTTTTTT. Translation: CASSSGHTNEKLFF. This chain joins TRBV19 and TRBJ1-4; perhaps TRBD1 as D (5 bases). Germline V CDR1 and CDR2: LNHDA, SQIVND (reference sequence). Deletions cut 5 bases from V and 2 bases from J, with 9 bases between. This CDR3 is built from 14 residues.

V gene TRBV6-5 combines with J gene TRBJ2-2; TRBD1 might be the D (5 bases). Trimming took off 7 bases at V and 4 bases at J, with 10 bases between the two ends. Germline CDR1 reads MNHEY; CDR2 reads SVGAGI. The CDR3 has 13 amino acids. CDR3: CASKGAGTGELFF. The DNA of the CDR3 is TGTGCCAGCAAAGGGGCAGGCACCGGGGAGCTGTTTTTT.

The genes are TRBV6-2 or TRBV6-3 and TRBJ1-1; D remains ambiguous. The CDR3 loop spans 12 amino acids. V lost 5 bases, J lost 0 bases, and 4 bases lay in between. From germline, CDR1 is MNHEY and CDR2 SVGEGT. Here the CDR3 DNA reads TGTGCCAGCAGTGAGATGAACACTGAAGCTTTCTTT. Translated, it gives CASSEMNTEAFF.